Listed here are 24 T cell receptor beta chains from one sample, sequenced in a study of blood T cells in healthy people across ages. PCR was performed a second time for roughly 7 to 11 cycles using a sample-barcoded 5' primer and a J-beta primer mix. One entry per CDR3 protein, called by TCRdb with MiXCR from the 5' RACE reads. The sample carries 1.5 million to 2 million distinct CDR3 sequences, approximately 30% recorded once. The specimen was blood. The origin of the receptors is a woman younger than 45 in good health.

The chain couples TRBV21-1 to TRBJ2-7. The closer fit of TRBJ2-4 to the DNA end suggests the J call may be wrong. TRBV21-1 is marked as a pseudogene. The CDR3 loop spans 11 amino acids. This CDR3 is CASTVEGIQYF. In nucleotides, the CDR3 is TGTGCCAGCACCGTTGAAGGCATTCAGTACTTC.

The CDR3 region has the DNA TGTGCCAGCAGCCCCGACGGGGGGCACACGGACGAGCAGTACTTC. This translates into CASSPDGGHTDEQYF. The chain has TRBV13 and TRBJ2-7, with a weak D call TRBD2 (7 bases). Germline lookup yields CDR1 PRHDT and CDR2 FYEKMQ (reference sequence). The CDR3 spans 15 residues. V lost 5 bases, J lost 5 bases, and 19 bases lay in between.

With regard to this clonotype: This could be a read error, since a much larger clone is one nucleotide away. Here the CDR3 DNA reads TGCGCCAGCAGCTGGACAGGGGGGGGGAGCGAGCAGTACTTC. Its protein product is CASSWTGGGSEQYF. The chain links TRBV10-2 to TRBJ2-7, with 10 bases fitting TRBD1. This CDR3 spans 14 amino acids. The V gene's germline CDR1 is WSHSY and CDR2 SAAADI. J gave up 6 bases and V 6 bases, and 8 bases lay outside the gene matches.

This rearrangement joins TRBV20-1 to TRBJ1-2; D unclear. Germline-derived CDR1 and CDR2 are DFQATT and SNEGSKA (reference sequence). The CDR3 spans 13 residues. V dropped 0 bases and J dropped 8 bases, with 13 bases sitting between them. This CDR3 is CSARDVTLSGYTF. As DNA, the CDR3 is TGCAGTGCTAGAGATGTTACCCTCAGCGGCTACACCTTC.

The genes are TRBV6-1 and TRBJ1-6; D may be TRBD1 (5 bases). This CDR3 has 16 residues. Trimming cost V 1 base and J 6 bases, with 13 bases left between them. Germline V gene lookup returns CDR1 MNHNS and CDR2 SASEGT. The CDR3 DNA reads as TGTGCCAGCAGTGAAGTCGGGACTCAGGCTAATTCACCCCTCCACTTT. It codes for CASSEVGTQANSPLHF.

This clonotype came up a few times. CDR3 DNA sequence: TGTGCCAGCAGCCCCCCCCCGGGGTCGACCCAGTACTTC. Its protein product is CASSPPPGSTQYF. The genes are TRBV7-2 and TRBJ2-5, with D maybe TRBD2 (5 bases). The CDR3 extends over 13 amino acids. The V gene's germline CDR1 is SGHTA and CDR2 FQGNSA. The ends were cut back, 5 bases at V and 7 bases at J, with 14 bases in the middle. The full variable domain, with the rest looked up from reference TRBV7-2 and TRBJ2-5, is GAGVSQSPSNKVTEKGKDVELRCDPISGHTALYWYRQSLGQGLEFLIYFQGNSAPDKSGLPSDRFSAERTGGSVSTLTIQRTQQEDSAVYLCASSPPPGSTQYFGPGTRLLVL.

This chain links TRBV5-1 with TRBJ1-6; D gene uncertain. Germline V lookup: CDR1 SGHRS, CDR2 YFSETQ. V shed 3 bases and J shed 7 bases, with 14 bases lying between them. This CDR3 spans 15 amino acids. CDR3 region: CASSWDSLFNSPLHF. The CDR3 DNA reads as TGCGCCAGCAGCTGGGATAGTTTGTTCAATTCACCCCTCCACTTT.

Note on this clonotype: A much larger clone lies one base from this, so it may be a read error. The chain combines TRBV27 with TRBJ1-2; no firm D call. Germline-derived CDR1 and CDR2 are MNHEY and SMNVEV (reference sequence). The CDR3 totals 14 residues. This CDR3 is CTNTGRADPYGYTF. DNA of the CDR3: TGTACCAACACCGGCCGGGCCGACCCCTATGGCTACACCTTC.

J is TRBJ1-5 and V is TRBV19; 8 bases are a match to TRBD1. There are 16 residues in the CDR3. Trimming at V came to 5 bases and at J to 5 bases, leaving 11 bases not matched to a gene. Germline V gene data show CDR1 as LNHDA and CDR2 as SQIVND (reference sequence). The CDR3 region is CASSLVQGVADQPQHF. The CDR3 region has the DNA TGTGCCAGTAGTTTAGTACAGGGGGTTGCGGATCAGCCCCAGCATTTT.

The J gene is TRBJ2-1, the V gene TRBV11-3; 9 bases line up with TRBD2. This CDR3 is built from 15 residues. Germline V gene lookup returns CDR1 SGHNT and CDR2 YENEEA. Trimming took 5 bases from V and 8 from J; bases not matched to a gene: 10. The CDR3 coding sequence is TGTGCCAGCAGCGAAGAGGGTAGCGGGAGACATGAGCAGTTCTTC. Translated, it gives CASSEEGSGRHEQFF.

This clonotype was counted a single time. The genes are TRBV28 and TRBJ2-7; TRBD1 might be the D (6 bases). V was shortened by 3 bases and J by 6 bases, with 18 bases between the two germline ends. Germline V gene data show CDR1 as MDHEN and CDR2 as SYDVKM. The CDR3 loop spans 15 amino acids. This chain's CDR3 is CASSFESGVAAEQYF. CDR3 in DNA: TGTGCCAGCAGTTTCGAGTCAGGGGTGGCGGCCGAGCAGTACTTC.

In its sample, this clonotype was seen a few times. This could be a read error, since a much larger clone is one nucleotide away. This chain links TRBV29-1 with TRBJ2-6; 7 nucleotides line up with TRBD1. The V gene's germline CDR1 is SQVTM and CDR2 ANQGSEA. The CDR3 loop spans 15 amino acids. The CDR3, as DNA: TGCAGCGTCGGACGACAGGGTTCTGGGGCCAACGTCCCGACTTTC. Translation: CSVGRQGSGANVPTF.

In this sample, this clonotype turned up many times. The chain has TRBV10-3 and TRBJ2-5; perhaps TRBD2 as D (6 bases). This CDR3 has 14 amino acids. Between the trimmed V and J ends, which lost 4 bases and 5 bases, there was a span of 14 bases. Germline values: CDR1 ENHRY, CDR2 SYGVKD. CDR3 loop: CAISVTGVVETQYF. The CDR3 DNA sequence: TGTGCCATCAGTGTAACGGGGGTCGTGGAGACCCAGTACTTC.

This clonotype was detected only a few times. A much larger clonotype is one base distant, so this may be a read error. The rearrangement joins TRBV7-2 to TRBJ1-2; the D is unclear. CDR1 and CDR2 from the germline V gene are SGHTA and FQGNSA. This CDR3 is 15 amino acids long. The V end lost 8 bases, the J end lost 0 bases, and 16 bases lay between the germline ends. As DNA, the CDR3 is TGTGCCAGCCGCTCTTCGACACAAGCTAACTATGGCTACACCTTC. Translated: CASRSSTQANYGYTF.

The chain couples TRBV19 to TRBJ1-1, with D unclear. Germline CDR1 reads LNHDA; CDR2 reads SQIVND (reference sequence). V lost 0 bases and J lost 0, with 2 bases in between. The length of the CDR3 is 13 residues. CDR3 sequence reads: CASSIEMNTEAFF. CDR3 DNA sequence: TGTGCCAGTAGTATAGAAATGAACACTGAAGCTTTCTTT.

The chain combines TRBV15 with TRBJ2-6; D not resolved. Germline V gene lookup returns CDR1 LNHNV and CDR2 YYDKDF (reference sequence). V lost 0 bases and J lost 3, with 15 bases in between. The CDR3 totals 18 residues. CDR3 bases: TGTGCCACCAGCAGAGATCGAGGCAGTGCCCGTGGGGCCAACGTCCTGACTTTC. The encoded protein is CATSRDRGSARGANVLTF.

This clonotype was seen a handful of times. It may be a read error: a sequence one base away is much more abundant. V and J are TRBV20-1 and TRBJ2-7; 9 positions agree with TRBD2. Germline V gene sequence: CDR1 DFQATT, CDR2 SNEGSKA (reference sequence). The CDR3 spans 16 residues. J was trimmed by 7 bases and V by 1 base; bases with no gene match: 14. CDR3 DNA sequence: TGCAGTGCTAGAGTGTCAGCGGGAGGCGGCTCCTGGGAGCAGTACTTC. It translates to CSARVSAGGGSWEQYF.

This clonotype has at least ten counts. CDR3 nucleotides: TGCAGTGCTAGAATCAATGAGCAGTTCTTC. Protein: CSARINEQFF. V usage is TRBV20-1 and J usage is TRBJ2-1; D is ambiguous. Germline V CDR1 and CDR2: DFQATT, SNEGSKA (reference sequence). This CDR3 has 10 amino acids. V was shortened by 2 bases and J by 6 bases, with 2 bases between the two germline ends.

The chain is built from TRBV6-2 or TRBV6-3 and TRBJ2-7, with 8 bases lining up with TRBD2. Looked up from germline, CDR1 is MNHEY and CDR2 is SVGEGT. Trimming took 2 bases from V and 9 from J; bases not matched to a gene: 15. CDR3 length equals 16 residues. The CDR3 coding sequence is TGTGCCAGCAGTTACACCCTAGCGGGTTCACTACGTGTGCAGTACTTC. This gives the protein CASSYTLAGSLRVQYF.

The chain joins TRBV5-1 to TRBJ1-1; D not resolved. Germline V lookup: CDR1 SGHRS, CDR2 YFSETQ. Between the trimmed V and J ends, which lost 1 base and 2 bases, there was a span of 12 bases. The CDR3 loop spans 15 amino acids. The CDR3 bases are TGCGCCAGCAGCTTGCTGGCAGGTCGTAACACTGAAGCTTTCTTT. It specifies CASSLLAGRNTEAFF.

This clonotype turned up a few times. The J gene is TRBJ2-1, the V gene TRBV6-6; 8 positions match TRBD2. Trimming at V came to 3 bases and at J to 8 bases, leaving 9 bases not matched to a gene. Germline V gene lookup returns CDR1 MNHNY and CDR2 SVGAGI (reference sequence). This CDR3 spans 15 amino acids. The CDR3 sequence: CASSYDRTSRYEQFF. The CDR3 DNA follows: TGTGCCAGCAGTTATGACCGGACTAGCAGGTATGAGCAGTTCTTC.

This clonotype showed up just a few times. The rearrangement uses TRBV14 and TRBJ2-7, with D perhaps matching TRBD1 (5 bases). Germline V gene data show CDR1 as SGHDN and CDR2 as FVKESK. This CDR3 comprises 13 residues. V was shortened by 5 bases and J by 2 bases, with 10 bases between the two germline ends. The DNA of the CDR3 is TGTGCCAGCAGCGTGCAGGGTGCCTACGAGCAGTACTTC. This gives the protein CASSVQGAYEQYF.

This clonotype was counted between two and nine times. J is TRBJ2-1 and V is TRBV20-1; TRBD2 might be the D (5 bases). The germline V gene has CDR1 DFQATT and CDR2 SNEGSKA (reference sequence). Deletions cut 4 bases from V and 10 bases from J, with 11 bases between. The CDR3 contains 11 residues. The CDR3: CSATGNPEQFF. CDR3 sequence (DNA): TGCAGTGCTACGGGGAATCCCGAGCAGTTCTTC.

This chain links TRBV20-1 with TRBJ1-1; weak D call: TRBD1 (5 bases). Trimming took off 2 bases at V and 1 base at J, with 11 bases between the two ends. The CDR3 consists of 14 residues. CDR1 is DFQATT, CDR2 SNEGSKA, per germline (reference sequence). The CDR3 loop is CSARSGAANTEAFF. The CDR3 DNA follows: TGCAGTGCTAGAAGTGGGGCGGCGAACACTGAAGCTTTCTTT.